This entry describes one T cell receptor beta chain. A few counts support this clonotype. The antigen it binds to is not known. Within one base of it there is no much larger clone, and no base qualities were kept. Data came from an Illumina HiSeq 1500. TCRdb reanalyzed the raw reads on its own, using fastp at Q25 for trimming and MiXCR for clone calling, and kept in-frame beta chains. Entries that share a CDR3 protein sequence are merged under the most common genes and DNA. The sample data list about 440,000 distinct CDR3 sequences, and approximately 33% of these were observed just once. In total, the top ten clones hold roughly an eighth of the sample. The sample is drawn from a study of T cell repertoires in cytomegalovirus infection (dated by TCRdb to between 2018 and 2020). Broadly, across the study: Because public TCR beta signatures pointed to carriage of CMV infection together with the matching HLA type, the HLA type of each donor mattered for the analysis. The investigation overall reported the following: The ex vivo response was dominated by HLA-C-restricted CMV-specific TCR beta clonotypes, and the single most frequent clonotype in two of eight donors was supplied by these HLA-C-restricted clonotypes. Cumulative frequency of public TCR beta family members discriminated carriers of CMV infection plus the relevant HLA type in this cohort and an independent roughly 330-donor cohort.

In the germline V gene, CDR1 corresponds to SGHAT and CDR2 to FQNNGV. The CDR3 starts with the cysteine, ends with the phenylalanine, and has 15 residues. The only DNA kept is the CDR3, 45 bases in frame from the first base. V is pruned by 7 bases and J by 5 bases, leaving 12 bases of the junction without a gene match. Sequences were obtained from PBMCs. The chain couples TRBV11-2 to TRBJ2-7, and TRBD2 matches 9 of the central bases. The TCR comes from a human donor in good health (CMV status not recorded). Some clones in this sample may be carry-over from other donors' samples. Here the CDR3 is given as CASIGRGGRANEQYF. The DNA reads TGTGCCAGCATCGGGCGGGGGGGGAGAGCTAACGAGCAGTACTTC. When the CDR3 is completed using the reference TRBV11-2 and TRBJ2-7 genes on either side, the full variable domain is EAGVAQSPRYKIIEKRQSVAFWCNPISGHATLYWYQQILGQGPKLLIQFQNNGVVDDSQLPKDRFSAERLKGVDSTLKIQPAKLEDSAVYLCASIGRGGRANEQYFGPGTRLTVT.